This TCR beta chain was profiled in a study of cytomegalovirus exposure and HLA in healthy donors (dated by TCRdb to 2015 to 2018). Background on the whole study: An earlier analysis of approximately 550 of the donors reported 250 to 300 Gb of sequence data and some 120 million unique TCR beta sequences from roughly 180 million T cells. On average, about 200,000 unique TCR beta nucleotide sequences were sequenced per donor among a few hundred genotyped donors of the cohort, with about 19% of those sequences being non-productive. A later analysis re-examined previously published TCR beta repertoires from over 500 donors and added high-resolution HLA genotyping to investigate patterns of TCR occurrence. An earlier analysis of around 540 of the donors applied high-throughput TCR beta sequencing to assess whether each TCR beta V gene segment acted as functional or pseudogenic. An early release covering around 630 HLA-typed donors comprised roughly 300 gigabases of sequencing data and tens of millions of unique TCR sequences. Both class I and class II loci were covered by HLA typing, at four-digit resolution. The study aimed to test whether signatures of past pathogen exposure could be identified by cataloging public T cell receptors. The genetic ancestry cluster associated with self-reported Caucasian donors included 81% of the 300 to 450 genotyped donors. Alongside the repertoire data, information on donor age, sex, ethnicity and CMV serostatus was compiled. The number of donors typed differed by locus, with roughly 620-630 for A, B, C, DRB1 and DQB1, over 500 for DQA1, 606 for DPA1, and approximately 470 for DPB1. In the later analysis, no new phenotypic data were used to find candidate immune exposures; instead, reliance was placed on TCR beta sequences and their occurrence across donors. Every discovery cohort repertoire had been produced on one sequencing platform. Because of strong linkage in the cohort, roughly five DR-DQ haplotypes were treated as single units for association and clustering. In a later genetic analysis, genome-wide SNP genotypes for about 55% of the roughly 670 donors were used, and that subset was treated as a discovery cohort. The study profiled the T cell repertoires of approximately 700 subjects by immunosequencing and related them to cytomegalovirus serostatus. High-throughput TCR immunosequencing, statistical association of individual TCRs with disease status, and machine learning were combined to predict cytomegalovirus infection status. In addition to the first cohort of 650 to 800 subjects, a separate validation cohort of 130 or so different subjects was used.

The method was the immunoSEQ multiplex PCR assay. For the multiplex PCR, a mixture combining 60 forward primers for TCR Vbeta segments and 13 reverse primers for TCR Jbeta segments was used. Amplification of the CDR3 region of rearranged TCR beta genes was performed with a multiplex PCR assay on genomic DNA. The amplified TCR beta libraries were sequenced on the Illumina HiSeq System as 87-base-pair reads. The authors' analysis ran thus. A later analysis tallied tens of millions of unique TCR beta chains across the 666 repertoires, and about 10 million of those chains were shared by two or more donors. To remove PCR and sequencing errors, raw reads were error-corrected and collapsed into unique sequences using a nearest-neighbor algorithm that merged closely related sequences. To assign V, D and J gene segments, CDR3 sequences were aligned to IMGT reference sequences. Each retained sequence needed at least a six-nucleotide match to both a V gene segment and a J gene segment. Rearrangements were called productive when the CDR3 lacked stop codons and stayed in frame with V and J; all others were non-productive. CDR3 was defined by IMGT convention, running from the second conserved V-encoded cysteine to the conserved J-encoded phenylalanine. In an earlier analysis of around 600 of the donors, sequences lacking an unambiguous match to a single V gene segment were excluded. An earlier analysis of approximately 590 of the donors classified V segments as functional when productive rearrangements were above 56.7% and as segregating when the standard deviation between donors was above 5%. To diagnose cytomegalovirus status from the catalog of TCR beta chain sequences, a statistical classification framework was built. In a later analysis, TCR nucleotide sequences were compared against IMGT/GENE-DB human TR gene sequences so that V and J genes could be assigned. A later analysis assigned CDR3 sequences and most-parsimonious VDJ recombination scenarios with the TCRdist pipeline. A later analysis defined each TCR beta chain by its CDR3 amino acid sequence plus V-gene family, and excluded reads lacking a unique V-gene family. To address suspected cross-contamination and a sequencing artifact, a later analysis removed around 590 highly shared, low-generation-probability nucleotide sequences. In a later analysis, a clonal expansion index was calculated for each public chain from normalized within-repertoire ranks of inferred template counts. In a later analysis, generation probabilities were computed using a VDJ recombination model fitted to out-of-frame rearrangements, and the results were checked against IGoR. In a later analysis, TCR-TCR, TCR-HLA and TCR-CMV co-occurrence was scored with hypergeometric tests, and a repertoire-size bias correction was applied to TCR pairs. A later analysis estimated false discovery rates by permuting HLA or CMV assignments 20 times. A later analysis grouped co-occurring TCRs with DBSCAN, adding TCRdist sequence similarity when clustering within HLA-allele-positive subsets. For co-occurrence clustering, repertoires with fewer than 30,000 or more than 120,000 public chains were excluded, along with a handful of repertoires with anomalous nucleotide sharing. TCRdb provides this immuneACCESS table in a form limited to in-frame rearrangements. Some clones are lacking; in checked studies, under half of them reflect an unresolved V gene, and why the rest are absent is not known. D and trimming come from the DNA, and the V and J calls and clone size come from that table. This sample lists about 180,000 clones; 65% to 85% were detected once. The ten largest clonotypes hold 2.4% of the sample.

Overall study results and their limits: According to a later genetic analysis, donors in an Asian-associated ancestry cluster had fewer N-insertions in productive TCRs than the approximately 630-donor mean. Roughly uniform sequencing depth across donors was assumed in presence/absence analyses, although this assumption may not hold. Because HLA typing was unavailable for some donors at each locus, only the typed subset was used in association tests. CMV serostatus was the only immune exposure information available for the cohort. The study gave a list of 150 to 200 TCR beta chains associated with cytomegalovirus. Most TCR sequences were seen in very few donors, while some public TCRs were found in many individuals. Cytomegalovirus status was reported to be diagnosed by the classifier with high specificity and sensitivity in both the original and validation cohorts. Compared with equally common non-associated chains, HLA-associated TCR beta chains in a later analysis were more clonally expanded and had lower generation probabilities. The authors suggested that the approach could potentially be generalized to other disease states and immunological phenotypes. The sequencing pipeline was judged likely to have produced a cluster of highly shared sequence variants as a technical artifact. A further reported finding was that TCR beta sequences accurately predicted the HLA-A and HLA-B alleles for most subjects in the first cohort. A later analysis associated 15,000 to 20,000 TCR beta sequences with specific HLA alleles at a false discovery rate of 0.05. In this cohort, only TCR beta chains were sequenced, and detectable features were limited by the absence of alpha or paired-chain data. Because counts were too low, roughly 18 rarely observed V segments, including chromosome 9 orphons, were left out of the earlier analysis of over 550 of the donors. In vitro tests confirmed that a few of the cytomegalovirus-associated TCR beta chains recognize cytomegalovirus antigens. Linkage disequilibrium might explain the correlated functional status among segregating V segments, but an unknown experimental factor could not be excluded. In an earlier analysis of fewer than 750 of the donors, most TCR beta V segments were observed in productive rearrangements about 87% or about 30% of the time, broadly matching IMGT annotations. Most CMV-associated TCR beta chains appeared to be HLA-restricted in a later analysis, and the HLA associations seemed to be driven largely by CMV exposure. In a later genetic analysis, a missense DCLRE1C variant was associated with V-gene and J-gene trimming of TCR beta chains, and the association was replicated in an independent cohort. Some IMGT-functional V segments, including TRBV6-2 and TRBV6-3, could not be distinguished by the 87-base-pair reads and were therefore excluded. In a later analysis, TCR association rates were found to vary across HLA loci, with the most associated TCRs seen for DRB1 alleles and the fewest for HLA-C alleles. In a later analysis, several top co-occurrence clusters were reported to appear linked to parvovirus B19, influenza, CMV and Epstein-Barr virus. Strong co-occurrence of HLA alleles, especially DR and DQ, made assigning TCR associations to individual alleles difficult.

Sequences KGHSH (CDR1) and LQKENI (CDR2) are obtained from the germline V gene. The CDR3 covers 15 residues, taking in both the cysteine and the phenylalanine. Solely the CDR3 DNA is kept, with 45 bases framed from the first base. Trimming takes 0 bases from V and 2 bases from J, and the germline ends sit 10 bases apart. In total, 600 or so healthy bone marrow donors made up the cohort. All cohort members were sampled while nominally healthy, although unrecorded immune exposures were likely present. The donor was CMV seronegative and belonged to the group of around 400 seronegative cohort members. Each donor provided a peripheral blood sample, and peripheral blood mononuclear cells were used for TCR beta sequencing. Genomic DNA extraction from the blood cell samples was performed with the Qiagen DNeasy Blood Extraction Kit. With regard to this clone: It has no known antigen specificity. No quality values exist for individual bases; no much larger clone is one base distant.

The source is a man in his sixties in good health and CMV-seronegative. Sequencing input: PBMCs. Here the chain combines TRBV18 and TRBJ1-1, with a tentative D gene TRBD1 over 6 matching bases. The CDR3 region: CASSPPVGGNTEAFF. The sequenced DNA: TGTGCCAGCTCACCACCGGTAGGGGGAAACACTGAAGCTTTCTTT.